These T cell receptor beta chains were read from a single sample in a study of cytomegalovirus exposure and HLA in healthy donors. This table comes from immunoSEQ multiplex PCR, and its TCRdb copy is limited to in-frame clones, with some not included. The data hold under 200,000 clones, with 9.5% to 15% observed a single time. Sequenced input: PBMCs. Receptors were obtained from a man between 50 and 59 years old in good health and CMV-seropositive. CDR3s include the opening cysteine and the closing phenylalanine or tryptophan. D genes are given only for firm matches. For some rows the clone size is stated as once, few or many, or as a class when expanded; others skip it.

few,TRBJ2-1,NA,TRBV2,CASSAETAGWFF,TGTGCCAGCAGTGCGGAAACCGCGGGTTGGTTCTTC
few,TRBJ1-1,TRBD1,TRBV14,CASSYDRGNTEAFF,TGTGCCAGCAGTTACGACAGGGGAAACACTGAAGCTTTCTTT
NA,TRBJ1-4,NA,TRBV7-2,CASSSTRSEKLFF,TGTGCCAGCAGTTCCACTAGGAGTGAAAAACTGTTTTTT
few,TRBJ1-1,NA,TRBV11-3,CASSLGGHTYTEAFF,TGTGCCAGCAGCTTAGGGGGACACACGTACACTGAAGCTTTCTTT
NA,TRBJ1-2,NA,TRBV13,CASSLESQGGLFGYTF,TGTGCCAGCAGCTTAGAGAGCCAGGGAGGACTTTTTGGCTACACCTTC
few,TRBJ1-1,TRBD1,TRBV9,CASSVGTGENTEAFF,TGTGCCAGCAGCGTTGGGACAGGGGAGAACACTGAAGCTTTCTTT
few,TRBJ1-4,TRBD1,TRBV28,CASSSQGAREKLFF,TGTGCCAGCAGCTCTCAGGGGGCGCGCGAAAAACTGTTTTTT
NA,TRBJ2-3,NA,TRBV5-5,CASSSKTGFTDTQYF,TGTGCCAGCAGCTCAAAAACAGGGTTCACAGATACGCAGTATTTT
NA,TRBJ1-3,NA,TRBV11-3,CASSPSIEDTIYF,TGTGCCAGCAGCCCCAGCATAGAGGACACCATATATTTT
NA,TRBJ1-5,NA,TRBV25-1,CASSDAAGQPQHF,TGTGCCAGCAGTGATGCGGCCGGTCAGCCCCAGCATTTT
NA,TRBJ1-2,TRBD1,TRBV5-1,CASSLQGMGYGYTF,TGCGCCAGCAGCTTACAGGGGATGGGATATGGCTACACCTTC
once,TRBJ1-4,TRBD1,TRBV18,CASSPGQANEKLFF,TGTGCCAGCTCACCGGGACAGGCGAATGAAAAACTGTTTTTT
NA,TRBJ2-4,NA,TRBV7-2,CASSTPGLRAKNIQYF,TGTGCCAGCAGCACTCCGGGACTCCGAGCCAAAAACATTCAGTACTTC
few,TRBJ2-5,NA,TRBV6-5,CASSYSPSPNQETQYF,TGTGCCAGCAGTTACTCGCCTAGTCCTAACCAAGAGACCCAGTACTTC
NA,TRBJ2-5,TRBD1,TRBV18,CASSSTGAGETQYF,TGTGCCAGCTCGTCCACAGGGGCGGGCGAGACCCAGTACTTC
few,TRBJ2-7,TRBD2,TRBV10-3,CAISGGDVREQYF,TGTGCCATCAGCGGGGGGGACGTTCGCGAGCAGTACTTC
NA,TRBJ1-1,TRBD1,TRBV7-2,CASSQGADRGGTEAFF,TGTGCCAGCAGCCAGGGGGCTGACAGGGGGGGAACTGAAGCTTTCTTT
few,TRBJ2-2,TRBD1,TRBV5-8,CASSLTGATGELFF,TGTGCCAGCAGCTTGACAGGGGCAACCGGGGAGCTGTTTTTT
NA,TRBJ1-1,TRBD1,TRBV27,CASSLAHRGTEAFF,TGTGCCAGCAGTTTGGCTCACAGGGGCACTGAAGCTTTCTTT
NA,TRBJ1-2,TRBD1,TRBV30,CAWSVGQRGYTF,TGTGCCTGGAGTGTGGGACAGAGGGGCTACACCTTC
NA,TRBJ2-1,TRBD2,TRBV7-6,CASSLEGSGGAHNEQFF,TGTGCCAGCAGCTTAGAGGGGAGCGGGGGGGCTCACAATGAGCAGTTCTTC
NA,TRBJ2-6,NA,TRBV4-3,CASSQDDPGTGANVLTF,TGCGCCAGCAGCCAAGATGACCCGGGGACTGGGGCCAACGTCCTGACTTTC